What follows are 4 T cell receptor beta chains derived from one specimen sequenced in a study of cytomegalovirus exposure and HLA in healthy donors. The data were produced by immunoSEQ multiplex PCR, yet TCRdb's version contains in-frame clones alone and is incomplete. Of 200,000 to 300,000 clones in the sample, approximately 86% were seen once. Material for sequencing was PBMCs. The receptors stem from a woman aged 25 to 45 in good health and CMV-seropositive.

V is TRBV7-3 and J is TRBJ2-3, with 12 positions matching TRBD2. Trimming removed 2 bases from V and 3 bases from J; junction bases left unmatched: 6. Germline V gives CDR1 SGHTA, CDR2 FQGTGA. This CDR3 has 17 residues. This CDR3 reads CASSLSSGRALTDTQYF. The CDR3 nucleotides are TGTGCCAGCAGCTTATCTAGCGGGAGGGCCCTAACAGATACGCAGTATTTT.

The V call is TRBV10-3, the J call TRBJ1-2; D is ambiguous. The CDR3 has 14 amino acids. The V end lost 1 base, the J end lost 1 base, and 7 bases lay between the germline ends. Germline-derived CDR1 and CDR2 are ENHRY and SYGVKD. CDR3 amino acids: CAISEYRDNYGYTF. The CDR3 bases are TGTGCCATCAGTGAGTATCGGGATAACTATGGCTACACCTTC.

In DNA form, the CDR3 reads TGTGCCAGTAGTACGTCCCGGCAGGGTTTAGGAAACATTCAGTACTTC. Residues: CASSTSRQGLGNIQYF. This chain connects TRBV19 to TRBJ2-4; weak D call: TRBD1 (5 bases). The CDR3 runs 16 residues. The V and J ends lost 4 bases and 6 bases respectively, with 19 bases between them. Germline loops: CDR1 LNHDA, CDR2 SQIVND (reference sequence).

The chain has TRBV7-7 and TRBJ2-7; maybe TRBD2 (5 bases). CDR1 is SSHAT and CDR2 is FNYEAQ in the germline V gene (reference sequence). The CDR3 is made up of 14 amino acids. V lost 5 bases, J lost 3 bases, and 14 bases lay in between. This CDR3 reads CASSPGLDRYEQYF. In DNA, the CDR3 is TGTGCCAGCAGCCCCGGACTCGACCGCTACGAGCAGTACTTC.